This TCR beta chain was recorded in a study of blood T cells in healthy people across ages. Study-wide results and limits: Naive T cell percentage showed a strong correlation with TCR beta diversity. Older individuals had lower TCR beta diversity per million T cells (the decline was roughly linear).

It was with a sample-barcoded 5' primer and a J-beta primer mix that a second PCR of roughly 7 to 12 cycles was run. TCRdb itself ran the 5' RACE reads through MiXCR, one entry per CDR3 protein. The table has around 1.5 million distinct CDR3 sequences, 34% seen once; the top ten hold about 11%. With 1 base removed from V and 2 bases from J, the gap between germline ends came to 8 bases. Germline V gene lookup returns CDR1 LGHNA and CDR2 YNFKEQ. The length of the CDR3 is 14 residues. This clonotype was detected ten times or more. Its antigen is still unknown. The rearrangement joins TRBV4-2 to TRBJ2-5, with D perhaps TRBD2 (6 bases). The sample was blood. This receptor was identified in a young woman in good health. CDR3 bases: TGTGCCAGCAGCCAAGCGGACTATCAAGAGACCCAGTACTTC. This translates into CASSQADYQETQYF.